The 9 T cell receptor beta chains below were found in one sample sequenced in a study of blood T cell repertoires in COVID-19. Clones were sequenced by immunoSEQ multiplex PCR, and TCRdb holds only the in-frame ones, with some missing. The sample holds 200,000 or so clones, just over 85% seen once. Sequences were obtained from PBMCs or T cells enriched from blood (not recorded which). These receptors came from a woman in her thirties or forties with acute COVID-19.

The chain uses TRBV27 and TRBJ1-2, with 7 positions matching TRBD1. The ends lost 4 bases at V and 8 bases at J; junction bases unmatched: 10. CDR3 length equals 14 residues. From germline, CDR1 is MNHEY and CDR2 SMNVEV (reference sequence). The CDR3 here is CASSSSRQGGGYTF. The DNA for the CDR3 is TGTGCCAGCAGTTCCAGCCGACAGGGAGGAGGCTACACCTTC.

The chain couples TRBV29-1 to TRBJ2-7, with D maybe TRBD1 (5 bases). The V end was cut by 0 bases, the J end by 2 bases, with 8 bases between. Per the germline V gene, CDR1 is SQVTM and CDR2 is ANQGSEA. This CDR3 spans 13 amino acids. CDR3 sequence: CSVEDQGAYEQYF. The CDR3 nucleotides are TGCAGCGTTGAAGATCAAGGGGCCTACGAGCAGTACTTC.

The chain combines TRBV7-9 with TRBJ1-6; weak D call: TRBD1 (6 bases). The CDR3 covers 17 residues. Per germline, CDR1 SEHNR and CDR2 FQNEAQ (reference sequence). Deletions cut 4 bases from V and 9 bases from J, with 22 bases between. The CDR3 region has the DNA TGTGCCAGCAGCTCGCCAAACTCGACAGGCAAGGGTTCACCCCTCCACTTT. Protein sequence: CASSSPNSTGKGSPLHF. Variable domain in full (rest from reference TRBV7-9 and TRBJ1-6): DTGVSQNPRHKITKRGQNVTFRCDPISEHNRLYWYRQTLGQGPEFLTYFQNEAQLEKSRLLSDRFSAERPKGSFSTLEIQRTEQGDSAMYLCASSSPNSTGKGSPLHFGNGTRLTVT.

V usage is TRBV3-1 (or the pseudogene TRBV3-2) and J usage is TRBJ1-2; 8 bases match TRBD1. There are 18 residues in the CDR3. The trim removed 0 bases at V and 0 bases at J, leaving 9 bases unmatched. Per germline, CDR1 LGHDT and CDR2 YNNKEL (reference sequence). In DNA form, the CDR3 reads TGTGCCAGCAGCCAAGACTGGGACAGGAGCCCGCCTAACTATGGCTACACCTTC. Translation gives CASSQDWDRSPPNYGYTF.

V gene TRBV4-1 combines with J gene TRBJ2-5; no clear D gene. CDR1 and CDR2 (germline): MGHRA, YSYEKL. The CDR3 totals 14 residues. Trimming stripped 1 base from V and 1 base from J, with 7 bases between. In DNA form, the CDR3 reads TGCGCCAGCAGCCAAGTTCTTTTCCAAGAGACCCAGTACTTC. It codes for CASSQVLFQETQYF.

This sequence joins TRBV3-1 (or the pseudogene TRBV3-2) and TRBJ2-7; D is unclear. Germline CDR1 reads LGHDT; CDR2 reads YNNKEL (reference sequence). The length of the CDR3 is 13 residues. Trimming pared 4 bases from V and 2 bases from J, leaving 9 bases between. CDR3 in amino acids: CASSPTVAYEQYF. DNA of the CDR3: TGTGCCAGCAGCCCAACGGTGGCCTACGAGCAGTACTTC.

V is TRBV2 and J is TRBJ2-1; 11 bases agree with TRBD1. This CDR3 has 15 amino acids. The V segment lost 6 bases and the J segment 9 bases; nucleotides outside the gene matches: 10. CDR1 and CDR2 from the germline V gene are SNHLY and FYNNEI. The CDR3 protein is CASSSGQGASGEQFF. The DNA for the CDR3 is TGTGCCAGCAGCAGCGGACAGGGGGCAAGCGGTGAGCAGTTCTTC.

The rearrangement joins TRBV25-1 to TRBJ2-2, with TRBD2 matching over 10 bases. Trimming took 1 base from V and 7 from J; bases not matched to a gene: 9. Germline V lookup: CDR1 MGHDK, CDR2 SYGVNS. The CDR3 loop spans 17 amino acids. The CDR3 coding sequence is TGTGCCAGCAGTGAATTAGCGGGGGGATCCCTTGGCGGGGAGCTGTTTTTT. This gives the protein CASSELAGGSLGGELFF. Complete variable domain (other parts from reference TRBV25-1 and TRBJ2-2): EADIYQTPRYLVIGTGKKITLECSQTMGHDKMYWYQQDPGMELHLIHYSYGVNSTEKGDLSSESTVSRIRTEHFPLTLESARPSHTSQYLCASSELAGGSLGGELFFGEGSRLTVL.

This clone is a singleton in its sample. V is TRBV5-1 and J is TRBJ1-1, with a tentative D call TRBD1 (5 bases). The CDR3 has 14 amino acids. The V and J ends lost 4 bases and 1 base respectively, with 11 bases between them. The germline CDR1 and CDR2 sequences are SGHRS and YFSETQ. This chain's CDR3 is CASSPLQGNTEAFF. Here the CDR3 DNA reads TGCGCCAGCAGCCCGCTGCAGGGGAACACTGAAGCTTTCTTT.